This is a list of T cell receptor beta chains from one sample in a study of cytomegalovirus exposure and HLA in healthy donors. Sequencing used immunoSEQ multiplex PCR; TCRdb keeps in-frame clones, though not all of them. The repertoire holds 250,000 to 350,000 clones, with roughly two thirds as singletons. Material for sequencing was PBMCs. Source of these receptors: a female donor in good health and CMV-seronegative. Each CDR3 is given with its conserved first and last residue. A D gene is named only where the DNA matches it firmly. A row's size may be missing; if present it is once, few, many or a size class.

v_gene	j_gene	abundance	d_gene	CDR3aa	CDR3nt
TRBV11-3	TRBJ2-1	-	TRBD2	CASSPGPLSGRRYNEQFF	TGTGCCAGCAGCCCTGGGCCTCTCAGCGGGAGGCGATACAATGAGCAGTTCTTC
TRBV5-4	TRBJ2-5	-	TRBD1	CASRSADRPPETQYF	TGTGCCAGCAGATCGGCGGACAGGCCGCCAGAGACCCAGTACTTC
TRBV6-6	TRBJ1-2	few	TRBD1	CASRAGGDNYGYTF	TGTGCCAGCAGGGCAGGGGGTGACAACTATGGCTACACCTTC
TRBV7-8	TRBJ2-7	-	-	CASSWGDSGQYF	TGTGCCAGCAGCTGGGGGGACTCTGGGCAGTACTTC
TRBV5-1	TRBJ2-3	-	-	CASSGGPSTDTQYF	TGCGCCAGCAGCGGGGGCCCTAGCACAGATACGCAGTATTTT
TRBV27	TRBJ2-2	-	-	CASSPRGGGQGTGELFF	TGTGCCAGCAGTCCCCGAGGGGGGGGTCAAGGGACCGGGGAGCTGTTTTTT
TRBV16	TRBJ1-2	-	TRBD1	CASSPRTGGMDYGYTF	TGTGCCAGCAGCCCCCGGACAGGGGGCATGGACTATGGCTACACCTTC
TRBV10-1	TRBJ1-2	-	-	CASDARDRGTNYGYTF	TGCGCCAGCGACGCGAGGGATCGAGGTACGAACTATGGCTACACCTTC
TRBV5-1	TRBJ2-7	-	-	CASSLLDLTYEQYF	TGCGCCAGCAGCTTGCTAGATCTGACCTACGAGCAGTACTTC
TRBV5-5	TRBJ1-1	-	-	CASSLVFQRAEAFF	TGTGCCAGCAGCTTGGTCTTTCAGAGGGCGGAAGCTTTCTTT
TRBV6-5	TRBJ1-5	-	-	CASSYDGDGPQHF	TGTGCCAGCAGTTACGACGGAGATGGGCCCCAGCATTTT
TRBV29-1	TRBJ1-2	-	-	CSDLKTGSNYGYTF	TGCAGCGATCTCAAGACAGGTTCTAACTATGGCTACACCTTC
TRBV20-1	TRBJ2-5	-	-	CSATQQETQYF	TGCAGTGCTACCCAGCAAGAGACCCAGTACTTC
TRBV4-2	TRBJ2-5	-	TRBD2	CASSPFSGTLQETQYF	TGTGCCAGCAGCCCCTTCAGCGGGACGCTCCAAGAGACCCAGTACTTC
TRBV5-1	TRBJ1-5	-	-	CASSNGGSNQPQHF	TGCGCCAGCAGTAATGGAGGGAGCAATCAGCCCCAGCATTTT
TRBV4-2	TRBJ2-1	-	TRBD2	CASSHPTSGRNNEQFF	TGTGCCAGCAGCCACCCAACTAGCGGGAGGAACAATGAGCAGTTCTTC
TRBV5-4	TRBJ1-2	-	-	CASSLAGNYGYTF	TGTGCCAGCAGCTTAGCAGGGAACTATGGCTACACCTTC
TRBV4-1	TRBJ1-2	-	-	CASRDTGSSFYGYTF	TGCGCCAGCAGGGACACGGGCAGCTCTTTCTATGGCTACACCTTC
TRBV10-2	TRBJ2-5	-	-	CASSTGETQYF	TGCGCCAGCAGTACCGGGGAGACCCAGTACTTC
TRBV5-1	TRBJ2-7	few	TRBD1	CASSLTGAYEQYF	TGCGCCAGCAGCTTGACAGGGGCCTACGAGCAGTACTTC
TRBV27	TRBJ2-7	-	TRBD2	CASSFSSGSLVEQYF	TGTGCCAGCAGTTTCTCTAGCGGGAGCCTGGTCGAGCAGTACTTC
TRBV2	TRBJ1-5	-	TRBD1	CASSDGRGGKPQHF	TGTGCCAGCAGTGACGGTAGAGGGGGCAAGCCCCAGCATTTT
TRBV29-1	TRBJ2-5	-	TRBD2	CSVGIAGVRETQYF	TGCAGCGTTGGGATAGCGGGAGTTCGGGAGACCCAGTACTTC
TRBV5-1	TRBJ2-1	few	-	CASRPTGTASYNEQFF	TGCGCCAGCAGGCCGACCGGGACTGCCTCCTACAATGAGCAGTTCTTC
TRBV7-6	TRBJ2-1	-	TRBD2	CASSTTSGRMDEQFF	TGTGCCAGCAGCACCACTAGCGGGAGAATGGATGAGCAGTTCTTC
TRBV28	TRBJ2-7	-	TRBD1	CASRDRAVYEQYF	TGTGCCAGCCGGGACAGGGCTGTTTACGAGCAGTACTTC
TRBV6-7	TRBJ2-1	-	-	CASSYSGPSSYNEQFF	TGTGCCAGCAGTTACTCGGGCCCGAGCTCCTACAATGAGCAGTTCTTC
TRBV27	TRBJ2-3	-	-	CASSPTSSTDTQYF	TGTGCCAGCAGCCCAACTAGCAGCACAGATACGCAGTATTTT
TRBV29-1	TRBJ1-3	once	TRBD1	CSVELQGAGNTIYF	TGCAGCGTGGAGTTACAGGGGGCTGGAAACACCATATATTTT
TRBV7-9	TRBJ1-1	-	-	CASSLTGMNTEAFF	TGTGCCAGCAGCTTAACAGGTATGAACACTGAAGCTTTCTTT
TRBV9	TRBJ2-7	-	-	CASSVVGQRQVSYEQYF	TGTGCCAGCAGCGTAGTCGGACAGAGACAAGTTTCCTACGAGCAGTACTTC
TRBV12-2	TRBJ1-1	-	-	CASRPTGGWTEAFF	TGTGCAAGTCGCCCAACAGGGGGCTGGACTGAAGCTTTCTTT
TRBV9	TRBJ2-2	-	TRBD2	CASSVRLAGGIGELFF	TGTGCCAGCAGCGTACGACTAGCGGGAGGTATCGGGGAGCTGTTTTTT
TRBV18	TRBJ2-5	-	-	CASSPGVGRTETQYF	TGTGCCAGCTCACCAGGGGTAGGGAGAACGGAGACCCAGTACTTC
TRBV10-1	TRBJ2-7	-	-	CASKNTGTSNYEQYF	TGCGCCAGTAAGAACACCGGGACATCCAATTACGAGCAGTACTTC
TRBV11-2	TRBJ1-3	-	-	CASSFPQGSGNTIYF	TGTGCCAGCAGTTTTCCTCAGGGTTCCGGAAACACCATATATTTT
TRBV7-9	TRBJ2-7	-	TRBD2	CASSLSSGSYEQYF	TGTGCCAGCAGCTTATCTAGCGGATCCTACGAGCAGTACTTC
TRBV27	TRBJ2-7	-	-	CASTRGGGDYEQYF	TGTGCCAGCACCCGAGGGGGGGGAGATTACGAGCAGTACTTC
TRBV7-7	TRBJ2-7	-	TRBD2	CASTGGRDPYF	TGTGCCAGCACCGGCGGGAGGGACCCGTACTTC
TRBV7-3	TRBJ2-3	-	TRBD2	CASSLAGGHSDTQYF	TGTGCCAGCAGCTTGGCGGGAGGACACTCAGATACGCAGTATTTT
TRBV5-1	TRBJ2-7	-	TRBD1	CASAPLTGSSYEQYF	TGCGCCAGCGCCCCCTTGACAGGGTCCTCCTACGAGCAGTACTTC
TRBV5-1	TRBJ2-2	-	TRBD1	CASSQHGTEANTGELFF	TGCGCCAGCAGCCAACACGGGACAGAAGCGAACACCGGGGAGCTGTTTTTT
TRBV5-1	TRBJ1-4	-	-	CASSRWTVATNEKLFF	TGCGCCAGCAGCCGTTGGACAGTTGCAACTAATGAAAAACTGTTTTTT
TRBV7-2	TRBJ2-2	few	TRBD1	CASSLVRGPGELFF	TGTGCCAGCAGCTTAGTGAGGGGGCCCGGGGAGCTGTTTTTT